Presented here are 19 T cell receptor beta chains from one specimen sequenced in a study of blood T cell repertoires in COVID-19. Sequenced by immunoSEQ multiplex PCR; TCRdb stores in-frame clones only, minus some. The sample has fewer than 300,000 clones, around nine tenths seen once; the top ten hold over 7.5%. The sequenced sample consisted of peripheral blood. These receptors all stem from a middle-aged man who had recovered from COVID-19.

In regard to this clone: It is unclear where the CDR3 begins or ends on the DNA, so no DNA is shown, and the CDR3 is as TCRdb lists it. The J gene is TRBJ2-1, the V gene TRBV1; TRBD1 is the table's D call, not checked against the DNA. TRBV1 is a known pseudogene. The CDR3 is 17 residues long, counting both termini. The CDR3: CTSSQDSGWGRGNEQFF.

V is TRBV7-9 and J is TRBJ2-1, with D perhaps matching TRBD1 (6 bases). The V gene's germline CDR1 is SEHNR and CDR2 FQNEAQ (reference sequence). V was clipped by 7 bases and J by 6 bases, with 13 bases between them. This CDR3 has 13 residues. The CDR3 region is CASTGHYGNEQFF. In DNA form, the CDR3 reads TGTGCCAGCACGGGACATTACGGCAATGAGCAGTTCTTC.

V is TRBV4-2 and J is TRBJ1-6, with 9 bases lining up with TRBD1. Germline CDR1 and CDR2: LGHNA and YNFKEQ. The CDR3 contains 17 residues. Germline trimming cut 0 bases from V and 7 bases from J; bases unmatched to any gene: 7. As DNA, the CDR3 is TGTGCCAGCAGCCAAGATGAATTACAGGGGGCAAATTCACCCCTCCACTTT. Translating it yields CASSQDELQGANSPLHF.

This clone was observed a handful of times. The rearrangement uses TRBV11-1 and TRBJ1-6, with D maybe TRBD1 (5 bases). The CDR3 is 16 amino acids. With 5 bases removed from V and 7 bases from J, the gap between germline ends came to 18 bases. Looked up from germline, CDR1 is SGHAT and CDR2 is FQDESV (reference sequence). The CDR3 sequence: CASSRGPPRGNSPLHF. The CDR3 DNA is TGTGCCAGCAGCAGAGGCCCCCCAAGGGGCAATTCACCCCTCCACTTT.

The genes are TRBV6-2 or TRBV6-3 and TRBJ1-1, with D perhaps TRBD1 (6 bases). Germline loops: CDR1 MNHEY, CDR2 SVGEGT. The V gene lost 5 bases and the J gene lost 9 bases, with 16 bases spanning the gap. The CDR3 covers 13 residues. The CDR3 DNA reads as TGTGCCAGCAGTCGACAGGCCCCCCTTAAAGCTTTCTTT. It specifies CASSRQAPLKAFF.

The genes are TRBV7-2 and TRBJ2-1; D is perhaps TRBD1 (6 bases). The CDR3 extends over 16 amino acids. CDR1 is SGHTA and CDR2 is FQGNSA in the germline V gene. Deletions cut 5 bases from V and 2 bases from J, with 16 bases between. Here the CDR3 DNA reads TGTGCCAGCAGCCCGCGAGGGACATTAGCCTACAATGAGCAGTTCTTC. As protein: CASSPRGTLAYNEQFF.

The chain combines TRBV12-5 with TRBJ1-5; tentative D call: TRBD1 (5 bases). This CDR3 has 17 amino acids. V was shortened by 1 base and J by 0 bases, with 13 bases between the two germline ends. Germline CDR1 is LGHNT and CDR2 is FRNRAP. The CDR3 loop reads CASGLDKTGYSNQPQHF. In DNA form, the CDR3 reads TGTGCTAGTGGTTTGGATAAAACAGGATATAGCAATCAGCCCCAGCATTTT.

This sequence joins TRBV5-6 and TRBJ2-5, with 9 nucleotides matching TRBD2. Germline V lookup: CDR1 SGHDT, CDR2 YYEEEE. After removal of 0 bases from V and 1 base from J, the junction contained 4 bases not matched to a gene. This CDR3 contains 16 residues. CDR3 DNA sequence: TGTGCCAGCAGCTTGGCAGGCGGGAGGGGCCAAGAGACCCAGTACTTC. This codes for CASSLAGGRGQETQYF.

The chain couples TRBV6-5 to TRBJ2-2; TRBD1 is a possible D gene (6 bases). The CDR3 is 13 residues long. Trimming pared 5 bases from V and 6 bases from J, leaving 10 bases between. Germline V gene sequence: CDR1 MNHEY, CDR2 SVGAGI. The CDR3 here is CASSTTGSGELFF. CDR3 nucleotides: TGTGCCAGCAGTACTACAGGGTCCGGGGAGCTGTTTTTT.

A word on this clone: The same CDR3 arises from other DNA sequences in this sample as well. This chain connects TRBV6-2 or TRBV6-3 to TRBJ1-2; 8 bases agree with TRBD1. V lost 2 bases and J lost 4; bases outside the gene matches: 3. CDR1 is MNHEY and CDR2 is SVGEGT in the germline V gene. The CDR3 extends over 14 amino acids. CDR3 sequence reads: CASSYPTGGYGYTF. Here the CDR3 DNA reads TGTGCCAGCAGTTACCCTACAGGGGGCTATGGCTACACCTTC.

This sequence joins TRBV10-3 and TRBJ2-3; D perhaps matches TRBD2 (5 bases). The CDR3 consists of 19 residues. Germline V gene data show CDR1 as ENHRY and CDR2 as SYGVKD. V was shortened by 3 bases and J by 6 bases, with 28 bases between the two germline ends. CDR3 sequence: CAISERGARTSASWDTQYF. For the CDR3, the DNA is TGTGCCATCAGTGAACGGGGAGCTCGAACAAGCGCCTCTTGGGATACGCAGTATTTT.

J is TRBJ2-5 and V is TRBV3-1 (or the pseudogene TRBV3-2); the match to TRBD2 covers 8 bases. The CDR3 runs 15 residues. Germline loops: CDR1 LGHDT, CDR2 YNNKEL (reference sequence). V dropped 4 bases and J dropped 4; count of bases not matched to a gene: 8. CDR3: CASSRWRGAAETQYF. Here the CDR3 DNA reads TGTGCCAGCAGCCGTTGGCGGGGGGCAGCAGAGACCCAGTACTTC.

The chain joins TRBV5-6 to TRBJ1-1, with D tentatively TRBD1 (6 bases). CDR3 length: 16 residues. Germline V gives CDR1 SGHDT, CDR2 YYEEEE. V lost 0 bases, J lost 1 base, and 13 bases lay in between. For the CDR3, the DNA is TGTGCCAGCAGCTTGGAAGGGGGACCGGGGAACACTGAAGCTTTCTTT. Protein product: CASSLEGGPGNTEAFF.

This clone was observed a handful of times. The rearrangement uses TRBV6-5 and TRBJ1-3; D is undetermined. Germline-derived CDR1 and CDR2 are MNHEY and SVGAGI. The CDR3 loop spans 15 amino acids. Deletions cut 0 bases from V and 0 bases from J, with 6 bases between. The CDR3 coding sequence is TGTGCCAGCAGTTACTCCGTTGTCTCTGGAAACACCATATATTTT. Translating gives CASSYSVVSGNTIYF.

The rearrangement links TRBV6-5 to TRBJ2-1; 7 nucleotides agree with TRBD2. Germline CDR1 is MNHEY and CDR2 is SVGAGI. The V segment lost 4 bases and the J segment 7 bases; nucleotides outside the gene matches: 13. The length of the CDR3 is 16 residues. The CDR3 spells CASSSRDYPNRNEQFF. The DNA of the CDR3 is TGTGCCAGCAGTTCGCGGGACTATCCAAATAGGAATGAGCAGTTCTTC.

In this sample, this clone turned up once. The chain employs TRBV4-3 and TRBJ2-1; 9 nucleotides match TRBD2. The CDR3 consists of 15 residues. The V and J ends lost 2 bases and 2 bases, in that order; junction bases with no gene match: 1. CDR1 LGHNA and CDR2 YSLEER come from the germline V gene. The CDR3 sequence: CASSQRTSAYNEQFF. CDR3 nucleotide sequence: TGCGCCAGCAGCCAACGGACTAGCGCCTACAATGAGCAGTTCTTC.

The rearrangement uses TRBV6-1 and TRBJ2-2, with 10 bases fitting TRBD1. Germline lookup yields CDR1 MNHNS and CDR2 SASEGT. The CDR3 contains 17 residues. J gave up 0 bases and V 3 bases, and 4 bases lay outside the gene matches. CDR3 DNA sequence: TGTGCCAGCAGTGAGGGACAGGGGTTCGCGAACACCGGGGAGCTGTTTTTT. It codes for CASSEGQGFANTGELFF.

The rearrangement links TRBV28 to TRBJ2-7; the D gene is possibly TRBD1 (5 bases). Per germline, CDR1 MDHEN and CDR2 SYDVKM. CDR3 length: 13 amino acids. V was clipped by 6 bases and J by 4 bases, with 13 bases between them. Written as DNA, the CDR3 is TGTGCCAGCAGCACAGGAGAGCCGTACGAGCAGTACTTC. Amino acids: CASSTGEPYEQYF.

The gene calls are TRBV2 and TRBJ2-7, with D possibly being TRBD1 (5 bases). CDR3 length equals 13 residues. Germline CDR1 SNHLY, CDR2 FYNNEI. The V gene lost 10 bases and the J gene lost 1 base, with 14 bases spanning the gap. In nucleotides, the CDR3 is TGTGCCACCCGAGGCAGGGCATCCTACGAGCAGTACTTC. It encodes CATRGRASYEQYF.